Below, 18 T cell receptor beta chains from the same sample are listed, as sequenced in a study of control samples from healthy donors and cancer patients. The repertoire was sequenced with immunoSEQ multiplex PCR; TCRdb's copy has only in-frame clones and lacks some. This table holds roughly 170,000 clones, approximately 92% found once. Input material: blood. The receptor source for this set is a young man in good health.

This rearrangement joins TRBV19 to TRBJ2-3, with 7 bases lining up with TRBD1. This CDR3 comprises 15 residues. The germline gives CDR1 LNHDA, CDR2 SQIVND (reference sequence). V lost 5 bases to trimming and J lost 4 bases; unmatched junction nucleotides: 9. CDR3 in amino acids: CASSPKDRAPDTQYF. CDR3 DNA sequence: TGTGCCAGTAGTCCGAAAGACAGGGCCCCAGATACGCAGTATTTT. The full variable domain, its missing parts supplied by reference TRBV19 and TRBJ2-3, is DGGITQSPKYLFRKEGQNVTLSCEQNLNHDAMYWYRQDPGQGLRLIYYSQIVNDFQKGDIAEGYSVSREKKESFPLTVTSAQKNPTAFYLCASSPKDRAPDTQYFGPGTRLTVL.

This chain's CDR3 is CASSTPQGVHGYTF. For the CDR3, the DNA is TGCGCCAGCAGCACTCCACAGGGGGTTCATGGCTACACCTTC. J is TRBJ1-2 and V is TRBV5-1; 8 bases align to TRBD1. Germline-derived CDR1 and CDR2 are SGHRS and YFSETQ. The J segment lost 6 bases and the V segment lost 4 bases, leaving 8 bases of the junction unmatched. The CDR3 is made up of 14 amino acids.

The chain has TRBV29-1 and TRBJ2-1, with D possibly matching TRBD2 (6 bases). Germline CDR1 and CDR2: SQVTM and ANQGSEA. The CDR3 loop spans 16 amino acids. V was clipped by 6 bases and J by 0 bases, with 18 bases between them. CDR3 coding DNA: TGCAGCGTCCCCCCAGGAGGGAAGAGCTCCTACAATGAGCAGTTCTTC. Residues: CSVPPGGKSSYNEQFF.

The J gene is TRBJ2-1, the V gene TRBV3-1 (or the pseudogene TRBV3-2); D is unresolved. V was trimmed by 6 bases and J by 1 base, leaving 25 bases between them. The CDR3 length is 19 residues. From germline, CDR1 is LGHDT and CDR2 YNNKEL (reference sequence). The CDR3 region is CASSHNRISRGKSYNEQFF. In DNA form, the CDR3 reads TGTGCCAGCAGTCACAATAGAATAAGTCGCGGAAAGTCCTACAATGAGCAGTTCTTC.

The chain uses TRBV18 and TRBJ2-7; maybe TRBD1 (6 bases). The CDR3 length is 14 residues. CDR1 and CDR2 from the germline V gene are KGHSH and LQKENI. V lost 2 bases and J 2 bases, leaving 10 bases between the germline ends. The CDR3 is CASSPTGTAYEQYF. In nucleotides, the CDR3 is TGTGCCAGCTCACCAACAGGGACGGCCTACGAGCAGTACTTC.

This clone has only one observation. The chain is built from TRBV20-1 and TRBJ2-1; 7 positions agree with TRBD2. The germline CDR1 and CDR2 sequences are DFQATT and SNEGSKA (reference sequence). There are 15 residues in the CDR3. Trimming cost V 3 bases and J 0 bases; bases outside gene matches: 5. The CDR3 loop is CSASSGLPSYNEQFF. The CDR3 nucleotides read TGCAGTGCTAGTTCGGGACTACCCTCCTACAATGAGCAGTTCTTC.

This sequence joins TRBV4-1 and TRBJ2-7, with D possibly being TRBD2 (7 bases). Per the germline V gene, CDR1 is MGHRA and CDR2 is YSYEKL. With 4 bases removed from V and 2 bases from J, the gap between germline ends came to 15 bases. This CDR3 region has 15 residues. This CDR3 is CASSPRGGLPYEQYF. Written as DNA, the CDR3 is TGCGCCAGCAGCCCGAGGGGGGGCCTCCCCTACGAGCAGTACTTC.

This chain connects TRBV2 to TRBJ2-2; D uncertain. Germline V lookup: CDR1 SNHLY, CDR2 FYNNEI. The CDR3 is 13 residues long. Trimming stripped 5 bases from V and 2 bases from J, with 6 bases between. CDR3 loop: CASSRDNTGELFF. The DNA of the CDR3 is TGTGCCAGCAGTAGGGATAACACCGGGGAGCTGTTTTTT.

Worth noting for this clone: This CDR3 is also generated by other DNA sequences in the sample. This sequence joins TRBV6-5 and TRBJ2-7; 7 bases line up with TRBD1. The CDR3 is 12 residues long. Losses at the gene ends were 4 bases for V and 3 bases for J; bases not matched to a gene: 0. Germline values: CDR1 MNHEY, CDR2 SVGAGI. In DNA, the CDR3 is TGTGCCAGCAGTTCAGGGGGCTACGAGCAGTACTTC. Its translation: CASSSGGYEQYF.

The genes are TRBV27 and TRBJ2-1, with 7 positions matching TRBD1. The CDR3 runs 14 residues. Trimming removed 2 bases from V and 10 bases from J; junction bases left unmatched: 8. Germline CDR1 and CDR2: MNHEY and SMNVEV (reference sequence). CDR3 amino acids: CASSLNKGGGEQFF. CDR3 DNA: TGTGCCAGCAGTTTAAACAAAGGGGGCGGGGAGCAGTTCTTC.

The V and J genes are TRBV5-1 and TRBJ2-2; the match to TRBD1 covers 9 bases. Germline assignment: CDR1 SGHRS and CDR2 YFSETQ. The junction had 4 bases not matched to a gene; V was cut back by 4 bases and J by 3 bases. The CDR3 spans 15 residues. CDR3 loop: CASSPGDRDTGELFF. CDR3 in DNA: TGCGCCAGCAGCCCGGGGGACAGGGACACCGGGGAGCTGTTTTTT.

The V and J genes are TRBV25-1 and TRBJ2-5, with a weak D call TRBD2 (7 bases). V lost 11 bases and J 5 bases, leaving 15 bases between the germline ends. The germline gives CDR1 MGHDK, CDR2 SYGVNS. This CDR3 region has 12 residues. Written as DNA, the CDR3 is TGTGCCTCTGGGGGGGCCTGGGAGACCCAGTACTTC. Translating gives CASGGAWETQYF. The full variable domain, rest sourced from reference TRBV25-1 and TRBJ2-5, is EADIYQTPRYLVIGTGKKITLECSQTMGHDKMYWYQQDPGMELHLIHYSYGVNSTEKGDLSSESTVSRIRTEHFPLTLESARPSHTSQYLCASGGAWETQYFGPGTRLLVL.

This chain links TRBV7-9 with TRBJ1-1, with unresolved D. Trimming stripped 2 bases from V and 3 bases from J, with 7 bases between. This CDR3 comprises 13 residues. Germline V lookup: CDR1 SEHNR, CDR2 FQNEAQ (reference sequence). For the CDR3, the DNA is TGTGCCAGCAGCTTACAAGGTTACACTGAAGCTTTCTTT. This translates into CASSLQGYTEAFF.

This chain connects TRBV19 to TRBJ1-1; D is unresolved. The CDR3 has 12 residues. Per germline, CDR1 LNHDA and CDR2 SQIVND (reference sequence). Trimming took 5 bases from V and 10 from J, leaving 14 bases between them. In DNA, the CDR3 is TGTGCCAGTAGTCCCGGGAACAAGGGAGCTTTCTTT. It specifies CASSPGNKGAFF.

This chain connects TRBV27 to TRBJ2-7; 10 bases match TRBD1. Germline V CDR1 and CDR2: MNHEY, SMNVEV (reference sequence). The CDR3 is 14 amino acids. V gave up 3 bases and J gave up 7 bases; unmatched junction bases: 6. The DNA of the CDR3 is TGTGCCAGCAGTTTCAGACAGGGGGCGGAAGAGCAGTACTTC. The encoded protein is CASSFRQGAEEQYF.

The chain combines TRBV7-8 with TRBJ1-1; TRBD1 matches at 7 bases. J gave up 1 base and V 4 bases, and 9 bases lay outside the gene matches. The germline V gene encodes CDR1 SGHVS and CDR2 FQNEAQ. The CDR3 covers 16 residues. The CDR3 coding sequence is TGTGCCAGCAGCTCCTTTACCGGGACAGCGAACACTGAAGCTTTCTTT. It is translated as CASSSFTGTANTEAFF.

The CDR3 DNA is TGTGCCAGCAGTGCCCGGACGCGAGAGCAGTTCTTC. Protein sequence: CASSARTREQFF. The rearrangement joins TRBV28 to TRBJ2-1; D gene uncertain. Germline V gives CDR1 MDHEN, CDR2 SYDVKM. The CDR3 runs 12 residues. The V and J ends lost 5 bases and 10 bases respectively, with 12 bases between them.

The V gene is TRBV6-5, the J gene TRBJ1-5; D gene ambiguous. The CDR3 is 14 residues long. Per germline, CDR1 MNHEY and CDR2 SVGAGI. V gave up 7 bases and J gave up 2 bases, with 12 bases separating them. In DNA, the CDR3 is TGTGCCAGCACCTCCGACCCGGGCAATCAGCCCCAGCATTTT. Its translation is CASTSDPGNQPQHF.